This T cell receptor beta chain was identified during a study of Ad26.COV2.S vaccination and SARS-CoV-2 variants. Study-level background: In the COV1001 trial, the donor was in the Ad26.COV2.S arm. Once or twice, 56 days apart, Ad26.COV2.S was delivered intramuscularly.

Germline CDR1 and CDR2: MRHNA and SNTAGT. J lost 2 bases, V lost 6 bases, and 5 bases had no gene match. CDR3 length: 15 amino acids. This sample's treatment: around 19 received Ad26.COV2.S at low or high dose, single or two shots; about 5 received placebo; per-sample allocation not given. Sample collection was performed on day 63 after the first vaccine or placebo injection. A Boston donor was an adult aged 18-55 years. Vaccination employed an Ad26 vector expressing the Wuhan-strain SARS-CoV-2 spike. Only in-frame clones appear in the TCRdb table, and some are missing; sequencing was by immunoSEQ multiplex PCR. The sample lists over 200,000 clones; 88% were seen once.

The sample was peripheral blood, taken in a trial of Ad26.COV2.S vaccine versus placebo. This clonotype originated in a person aged 18 to 59 who received the Ad26.COV2.S COVID-19 vaccine or a placebo. This chain links TRBV6-4 with TRBJ2-3, with TRBD1 identical over 10 bases. This CDR3 is CASSPGTGDTDTQYF. The CDR3, as DNA: TGTGCCAGCAGCCCCGGGACAGGGGACACAGATACGCAGTATTTT.